A single sample is the source of the 3 T cell receptor beta chains below, sequenced in a study of lymphopenia after photon versus proton radiotherapy. Using immunoSEQ multiplex PCR, the repertoire was profiled, and TCRdb retains in-frame clones only, with some absent. The table has approximately 91,000 clones, more than 70% seen once; the top ten hold around 1.4%. The starting material was peripheral blood, obtained from a patient treated with proton-based radiotherapy. The receptors were sampled from a man in his sixties with pancreatic cancer.

This clone was observed at least ten times. The chain is built from TRBV10-3 and TRBJ1-1, with 9 bases aligning to TRBD1. The length of the CDR3 is 14 residues. CDR1 and CDR2 from the germline V gene are ENHRY and SYGVKD. The V segment lost 5 bases and the J segment 4 bases; nucleotides outside the gene matches: 5. CDR3 sequence reads: CAISRTGESTEAFF. The CDR3 DNA reads as TGTGCCATCAGTAGGACAGGGGAGAGCACTGAAGCTTTCTTT.

V is TRBV15 and J is TRBJ2-5; unclear D gene. Per the germline V gene, CDR1 is LNHNV and CDR2 is YYDKDF (reference sequence). V lost 6 bases, J lost 0 bases, and 17 bases lay in between. There are 16 residues in the CDR3. CDR3 DNA: TGTGCCACCAGTTTAAGCGCAGGCCTACACCAAGAGACCCAGTACTTC. Its protein product is CATSLSAGLHQETQYF.

The V and J genes are TRBV2 and TRBJ2-1, with 9 bases fitting TRBD2. The CDR3 runs 13 residues. After removal of 5 bases from V and 9 bases from J, the junction contained 5 bases not matched to a gene. Germline V gene lookup returns CDR1 SNHLY and CDR2 FYNNEI. The CDR3 loop is CASSPRTSVEQFF. The CDR3 DNA is TGTGCCAGCAGTCCTCGGACTAGCGTTGAGCAGTTCTTC.